This T cell receptor (beta chain) was profiled in a study of cytomegalovirus exposure and HLA in healthy donors. The repertoire was sequenced with immunoSEQ multiplex PCR; TCRdb's copy has only in-frame clones and lacks some. The repertoire holds over 200,000 clones, with around 87% as singletons. Study outcomes and limitations: Specificity of a few CMV-associated chains for CMV antigens was verified in vitro.

CDR1 is GTSNPN, CDR2 SVGIG, per germline (reference sequence). The CDR3 length is 13 residues. V trimming: 4 bases; J trimming: 9 bases; junction bases outside the gene matches: 9. Note on this clone: No antigen is known for it.

This sequence originates from a woman aged 18-29 years in good health and CMV-seropositive. Material: PBMCs. The V call is TRBV30, the J call TRBJ2-1; 7 nucleotides match TRBD1. The CDR3 here is CAWNPTGLVEQFF. CDR3 in DNA: TGTGCCTGGAACCCGACAGGGCTAGTTGAGCAGTTCTTC.